This T cell receptor (beta chain) was identified in a study of preoperative IRX-2 immunotherapy in early breast cancer. Documented treatment: preoperative locoregional IRX-2 cytokine immunotherapy. This phase Ib study tested locoregional IRX-2 cytokine immunotherapy given before surgery. Profiling relied on immunoSEQ multiplex PCR, and the TCRdb table lists in-frame clones only, not all of them. The sample consists of around 25,000 clones, 80% to 90% of them appearing once. The germline V gene encodes CDR1 MNHEY and CDR2 SVGAGI. The trim removed 6 bases at V and 4 bases at J, leaving 9 bases unmatched. The CDR3 is made up of 15 amino acids.

This clonotype was obtained from a human donor with breast cancer. The sample in question was tumor tissue, obtained after IRX-2 immunotherapy. The chain recombines TRBV6-5 with TRBJ2-7; 10 nucleotides line up with TRBD1. The CDR3 nucleotides are TGTGCCAGCAGCTACCGGGACAGGGGAGGATACGAGCAGTACTTC. It encodes CASSYRDRGGYEQYF.